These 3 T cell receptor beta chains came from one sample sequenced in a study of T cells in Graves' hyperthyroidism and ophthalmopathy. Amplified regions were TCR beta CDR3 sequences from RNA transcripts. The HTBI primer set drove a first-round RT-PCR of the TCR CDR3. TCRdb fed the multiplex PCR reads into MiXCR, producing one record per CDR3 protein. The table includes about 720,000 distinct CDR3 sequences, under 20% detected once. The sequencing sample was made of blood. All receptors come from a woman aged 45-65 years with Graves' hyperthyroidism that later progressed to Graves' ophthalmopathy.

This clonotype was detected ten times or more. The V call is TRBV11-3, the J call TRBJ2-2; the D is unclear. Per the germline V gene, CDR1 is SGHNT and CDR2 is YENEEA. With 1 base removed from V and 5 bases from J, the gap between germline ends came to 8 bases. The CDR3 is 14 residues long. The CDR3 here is CASSLALRTGELFF. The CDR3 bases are TGTGCCAGCAGCTTAGCGTTGAGGACCGGGGAGCTGTTTTTT.

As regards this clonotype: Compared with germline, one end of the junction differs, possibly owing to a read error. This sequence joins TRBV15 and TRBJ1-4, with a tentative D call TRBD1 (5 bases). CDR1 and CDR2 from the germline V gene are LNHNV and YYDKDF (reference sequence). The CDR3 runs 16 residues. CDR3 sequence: CATSRDSTRENEKLFF. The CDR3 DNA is TGCGCCACCAGCAGAGATAGTACCAGGGAGAATGAAAAACTGTTTTTT.

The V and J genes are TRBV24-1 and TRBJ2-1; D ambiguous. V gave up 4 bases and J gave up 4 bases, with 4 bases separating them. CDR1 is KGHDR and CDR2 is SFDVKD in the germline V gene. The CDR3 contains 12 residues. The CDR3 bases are TGTGCCACCAGTGACCCGTACAATGAGCAGTTCTTC. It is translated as CATSDPYNEQFF.